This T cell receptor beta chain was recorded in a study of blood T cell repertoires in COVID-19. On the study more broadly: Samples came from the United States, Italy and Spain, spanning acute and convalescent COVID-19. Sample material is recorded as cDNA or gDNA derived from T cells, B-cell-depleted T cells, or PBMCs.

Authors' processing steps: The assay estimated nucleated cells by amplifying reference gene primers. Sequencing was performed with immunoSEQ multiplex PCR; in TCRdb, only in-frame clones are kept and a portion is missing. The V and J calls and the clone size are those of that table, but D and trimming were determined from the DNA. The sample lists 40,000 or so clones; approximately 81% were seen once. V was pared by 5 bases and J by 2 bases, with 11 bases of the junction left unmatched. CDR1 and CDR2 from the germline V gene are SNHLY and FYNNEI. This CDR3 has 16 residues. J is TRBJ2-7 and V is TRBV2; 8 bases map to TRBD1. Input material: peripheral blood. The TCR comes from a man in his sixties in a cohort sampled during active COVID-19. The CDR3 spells CASSRRPGQETYEQYF. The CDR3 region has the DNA TGTGCCAGCAGTCGCCGACCGGGACAGGAAACCTACGAGCAGTACTTC.